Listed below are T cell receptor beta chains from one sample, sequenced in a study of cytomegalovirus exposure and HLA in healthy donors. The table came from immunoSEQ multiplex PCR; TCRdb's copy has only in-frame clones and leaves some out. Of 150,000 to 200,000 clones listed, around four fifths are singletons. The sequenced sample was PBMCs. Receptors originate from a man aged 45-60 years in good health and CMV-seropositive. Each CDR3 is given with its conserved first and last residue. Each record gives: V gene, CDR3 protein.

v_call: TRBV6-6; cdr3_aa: CASSYEEGGNQPQHF
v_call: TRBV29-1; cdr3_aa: CSVWDSGEAFF
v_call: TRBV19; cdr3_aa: CASSIGLKETQYF
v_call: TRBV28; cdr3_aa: CASSSAPGLRGGRETQYF
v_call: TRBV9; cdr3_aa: CASSVITTSTEAFF
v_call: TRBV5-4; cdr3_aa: CASSRDLNQPQHF
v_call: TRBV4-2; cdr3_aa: CASSHGTVTGELFF
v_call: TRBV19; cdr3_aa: CASSIWRSTNTGELFF
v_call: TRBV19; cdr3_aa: CASSIVLLAGVQETQYF
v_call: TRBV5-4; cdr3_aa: CASSRLDRTIPLHF
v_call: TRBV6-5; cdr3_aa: CASSYSARQGRYEQYF
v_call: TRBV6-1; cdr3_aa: CASSEASGSGANVLTF
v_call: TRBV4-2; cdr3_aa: CASSQDLTDRRLAKNIQYF
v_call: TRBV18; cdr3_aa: CASSPREGDQPQHF
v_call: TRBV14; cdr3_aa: CASSQDPTGTSGSPTDYEQYF
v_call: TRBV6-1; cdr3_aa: CASSQGGGNTIYF
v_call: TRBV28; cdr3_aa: CASVSGTEISGANVLTF
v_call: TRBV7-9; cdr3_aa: CASSLPIAGGPSYEQYF
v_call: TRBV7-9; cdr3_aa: CSYETETSEAFF
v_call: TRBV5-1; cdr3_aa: CASGLVGGSLSLAFF
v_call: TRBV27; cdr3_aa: CASRLAGGPYEQYF
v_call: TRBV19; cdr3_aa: CASSRGGGRSSYNEQFF
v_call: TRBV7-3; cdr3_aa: CASSSQGTEAFF
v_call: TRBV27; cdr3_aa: CASSLSSRGNTEAFF
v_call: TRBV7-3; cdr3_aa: CASSNSGNEQFF
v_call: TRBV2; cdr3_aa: CASIRDRPFGPDGYTF
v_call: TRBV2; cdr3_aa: CASSDLPVDNKERISTDTQYF
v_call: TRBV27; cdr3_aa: CASSLSKQGYEQYF
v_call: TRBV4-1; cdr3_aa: CASSQERTSVFYEQYF
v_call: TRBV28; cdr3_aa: CASSLETGLDYGYTF
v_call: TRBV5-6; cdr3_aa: CASSLVGGAYEQYF
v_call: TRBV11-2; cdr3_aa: CASSFSGNNYEQYF
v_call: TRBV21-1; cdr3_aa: CASSSYPGGQRGDQPQHF
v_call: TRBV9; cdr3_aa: CASSVGSRPQVEAFF
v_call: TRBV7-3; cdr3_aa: CASSLGSGGTDTQYF
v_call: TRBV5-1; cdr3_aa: CASSSASGGLYNEQFF